The entry that follows covers one TCR beta chain sequence. The target antigen is unknown. Just one base apart from a much larger clone, this may be a read error. This entry is derived from a study of T cells in Graves' hyperthyroidism and ophthalmopathy. Whole-study context: Peripheral blood was secured at the point of initial diagnosis, before any treatment.

Isolation of PBMCs was performed on 8.5 to 10 ml fresh peripheral blood. Study results and limitations: Blood held most thyroid clonotypes expanded above 0.001 frequency.

Amplification of TCR beta CDR3 regions was performed using RNA transcripts as template. Primed by the HTBI set, a first-round RT-PCR was run on the TCR CDR3. TCRdb reprocessed the multiplex PCR reads via MiXCR and lists one record per CDR3 protein. The data contain about 400,000 distinct CDR3 sequences, roughly 13% of them singletons. Germline V lookup: CDR1 MNHEY, CDR2 SMNVEV (reference sequence). CDR3 length: 14 amino acids. V gene TRBV27 combines with J gene TRBJ1-1; tentatively, D is TRBD1 (6 bases). Sequencing was done on a sample of blood. The sequence came from a young woman with Graves' hyperthyroidism. CDR3 DNA sequence: TGTACCAGCAGTTTAGGGGGGGCGAACACTGAAGCTTTCTTT. This gives the protein CTSSLGGANTEAFF.